This TCR beta chain is drawn from a study of blood T cells in healthy people across ages. A second PCR of 7 to 11 cycles used a sample-barcoded 5' primer and a J-beta primer mix. A single record per CDR3 protein comes from TCRdb applying MiXCR to the 5' RACE reads. The sample shows 1,500,000 or so distinct CDR3 sequences, approximately 59% of them seen only once. The CDR3 has 16 residues. V dropped 2 bases and J dropped 3; count of bases not matched to a gene: 8. CDR1 and CDR2 from the germline V gene are MGHRA and YSYEKL. The TCR sequence derives from a man younger than 35 in good health. V usage is TRBV4-1 and J usage is TRBJ2-7; 9 bases line up with TRBD1. Sequencing was performed on blood. The CDR3 bases are TGCGCCAGCAGCCAAATTACCGGGACAGGGTACTACGAGCAGTACTTC. The encoded protein is CASSQITGTGYYEQYF.